The 2 T cell receptor beta chains presented below share a single source sample, sequenced in a study of blood T cell repertoires in COVID-19. Clones were read by immunoSEQ multiplex PCR, and TCRdb kept only the in-frame ones, dropping some. The sample contains some 310,000 clones, 90% of which appear only once. Sequenced material: peripheral blood. These receptors were taken from a woman aged 30 to 39 with COVID-19, enrolled during active disease.

V is TRBV28 and J is TRBJ1-2, with 12 bases fitting TRBD1. The V gene end was trimmed by 3 bases and the J gene end by 4 bases; junction bases not matched to a gene: 6. The CDR3 totals 16 residues. Germline V gene sequence: CDR1 MDHEN, CDR2 SYDVKM. CDR3 sequence: CASSFPGTGGGYGYTF. The CDR3, as DNA: TGTGCCAGCAGTTTTCCCGGGACAGGGGGCGGCTATGGCTACACCTTC.

This clone appeared a single time. The V gene is TRBV28, the J gene TRBJ1-4; TRBD1 matches at 8 bases. Germline trimming cut 11 bases from V and 3 bases from J; bases unmatched to any gene: 5. The CDR3 contains 13 residues. Germline V lookup: CDR1 MDHEN, CDR2 SYDVKM. CDR3 loop: CAGGGQANEKLFF. The CDR3, as DNA: TGTGCCGGAGGGGGACAGGCTAATGAAAAACTGTTTTTT.